A single sample is the source of the 29 T cell receptor beta chains below, sequenced in a study of Ad26.COV2.S vaccination and SARS-CoV-2 variants. Profiling relied on immunoSEQ multiplex PCR, and the TCRdb table lists in-frame clones only, not all of them. Of 300,000 to 350,000 clones listed, about 88% are singletons. The sample's treatment: some 20 received Ad26.COV2.S at low or high dose, single or two shots; roughly five received placebo; per-sample allocation not given. The samples date from day 63 after the first vaccine or placebo injection. The sequencing used peripheral blood, collected in a trial of Ad26.COV2.S vaccine versus placebo. The receptors were gathered from a person between 18 and 60 years old who received the Ad26.COV2.S COVID-19 vaccine or a placebo.

The V call is TRBV6-2 or TRBV6-3, the J call TRBJ2-7, with a tentative D call TRBD2 (5 bases). Germline CDR1 and CDR2: MNHEY and SVGEGT. The CDR3 runs 14 residues. The V end lost 2 bases, the J end lost 4 bases, and 12 bases lay between the germline ends. The chain's CDR3 is CASSYREIPYEQYF. In DNA, the CDR3 is TGTGCCAGCAGTTACAGGGAGATTCCTTACGAGCAGTACTTC.

This chain links TRBV25-1 with TRBJ2-3; D not resolved. From germline, CDR1 is MGHDK and CDR2 SYGVNS. V gave up 7 bases and J gave up 4 bases, with 9 bases separating them. The CDR3 totals 12 residues. In nucleotides, the CDR3 is TGTGCCAGCAACGGTGGGGCAGATACGCAGTATTTT. The encoded protein is CASNGGADTQYF. The entire variable domain, with the rest obtained from reference TRBV25-1 and TRBJ2-3, is as follows: EADIYQTPRYLVIGTGKKITLECSQTMGHDKMYWYQQDPGMELHLIHYSYGVNSTEKGDLSSESTVSRIRTEHFPLTLESARPSHTSQYLCASNGGADTQYFGPGTRLTVL.

V usage is TRBV24-1 and J usage is TRBJ2-3, with D uncertain. CDR3 length equals 15 residues. Per the germline V gene, CDR1 is KGHDR and CDR2 is SFDVKD. V was cut by 0 bases and J by 1 base, with 7 bases left in between. As DNA, the CDR3 is TGTGCCACCAGTGATTTGCACAGAGGCACAGATACGCAGTATTTT. Its protein is CATSDLHRGTDTQYF.

The chain employs TRBV4-1 and TRBJ2-7; TRBD2 matches at 11 bases. Looked up from germline, CDR1 is MGHRA and CDR2 is YSYEKL. Losses at the gene ends were 5 bases for V and 4 bases for J; bases not matched to a gene: 7. The CDR3 is made up of 15 amino acids. The CDR3 DNA follows: TGCGCCAGCAGCGCACTAGCGGGGGACCTTTACGAGCAGTACTTC. Amino acids: CASSALAGDLYEQYF.

This clone was seen a single time. The sample contains more than one DNA sequence encoding this CDR3. V gene TRBV9 combines with J gene TRBJ2-7, with 7 positions matching TRBD2. V was pared by 0 bases and J by 2 bases, with 2 bases of the junction left unmatched. The CDR3 is 14 residues long. Germline CDR1 reads SGDLS; CDR2 reads YYNGEE. Here the CDR3 DNA reads TGTGCCAGCAGCGTAGCGGGGGGAACCTACGAGCAGTACTTC. Its protein product is CASSVAGGTYEQYF. The full variable domain, rest sourced from reference TRBV9 and TRBJ2-7, is DSGVTQTPKHLITATGQRVTLRCSPRSGDLSVYWYQQSLDQGLQFLIQYYNGEERAKGNILERFSAQQFPDLHSELNLSSLELGDSALYFCASSVAGGTYEQYFGPGTRLTVT.

The V gene is TRBV7-8, the J gene TRBJ1-4; unclear D gene. The CDR3 has 16 residues. The V gene's germline CDR1 is SGHVS and CDR2 FQNEAQ. Trimming shortened V by 1 base and J by 3 bases, and 12 bases separated the two germline ends. The CDR3 DNA reads TGTGCCAGCAGCTTAGTCCGGAGTCTTCCTAATGAAAAACTGTTTTTT. This gives the protein CASSLVRSLPNEKLFF.

This chain links TRBV7-9 with TRBJ2-1, with D tentatively TRBD1 (6 bases). The CDR3 runs to 17 residues. Germline loops: CDR1 SEHNR, CDR2 FQNEAQ (reference sequence). V was cut by 5 bases and J by 8 bases, with 25 bases left in between. The CDR3 DNA sequence: TGTGCCAGCAGCCCAAGGGGTGGGGGCTCCCCCTTCGATGAGCAGTTCTTC. Translated, it gives CASSPRGGGSPFDEQFF.

In its sample, this clone was seen a few times. The rearrangement links TRBV4-3 to TRBJ2-7; TRBD2 aligns across 7 bases. This CDR3 comprises 15 residues. Germline CDR1 and CDR2: LGHNA and YSLEER. Unmatched junction bases numbered 4, after V lost 1 base and J lost 1 base. The CDR3 DNA follows: TGCGCCAGCAGCCAAGGCGGGAGAGGGTCCTACGAGCAGTACTTC. Its protein product is CASSQGGRGSYEQYF.

This rearrangement joins TRBV13 to TRBJ2-2, with TRBD2 matching over 7 bases. Germline-derived CDR1 and CDR2 are PRHDT and FYEKMQ (reference sequence). The CDR3 covers 16 residues. Unmatched junction bases numbered 4, after V lost 3 bases and J lost 0 bases. CDR3 residues: CASSFGAGPNTGELFF. The CDR3, as DNA: TGTGCCAGCAGCTTTGGAGCGGGGCCGAACACCGGGGAGCTGTTTTTT.

This chain links TRBV7-3 with TRBJ2-5; 9 bases are a match to TRBD2. The CDR3 is 14 amino acids. Trimming took 3 bases from V and 3 from J; bases not matched to a gene: 2. The germline gives CDR1 SGHTA, CDR2 FQGTGA. DNA of the CDR3: TGTGCCAGCAGCTTCATAGCGGGAGAAGAGACCCAGTACTTC. This translates into CASSFIAGEETQYF.

The rearrangement links TRBV3-1 (or the pseudogene TRBV3-2) to TRBJ2-1; D is unresolved. The CDR3 sequence is 13 residues long. Germline loops: CDR1 LGHDT, CDR2 YNNKEL (reference sequence). Trimming took 8 bases from V and 6 from J, leaving 14 bases between them. The CDR3 DNA reads TGTGCCAGCGGGCAAACGGGTCCCAATGAGCAGTTCTTC. It yields the protein CASGQTGPNEQFF.

V gene TRBV7-3 combines with J gene TRBJ2-7; the match to TRBD1 covers 9 bases. The CDR3 consists of 13 residues. J gave up 3 bases and V 9 bases, and 6 bases lay outside the gene matches. Germline V gene lookup returns CDR1 SGHTA and CDR2 FQGTGA. CDR3 region: CARLGTGRYEQYF. CDR3 in DNA: TGTGCCAGGCTGGGGACAGGGCGCTACGAGCAGTACTTC.

The chain couples TRBV18 to TRBJ1-5; 8 positions match TRBD1. Germline CDR1 KGHSH, CDR2 LQKENI. The junction had 6 bases not matched to a gene; V was cut back by 3 bases and J by 5 bases. CDR3 length: 15 residues. The CDR3 bases are TGTGCCAGCTCACCCTCGACAGGGGCCTATCAGCCCCAGCATTTT. It yields the protein CASSPSTGAYQPQHF.

The V gene is TRBV9, the J gene TRBJ2-3, with 9 bases fitting TRBD1. Germline V gives CDR1 SGDLS, CDR2 YYNGEE. V lost 2 bases to trimming and J lost 7 bases; unmatched junction nucleotides: 11. The CDR3 length is 16 residues. The CDR3 coding sequence is TGTGCCAGCAGCGTCAGTCTCGGACAGGGGCACAATACGCAGTATTTT. This encodes CASSVSLGQGHNTQYF.

The CDR3 DNA reads as TGTGCCAGCAGACAGGGGGCAGGGAACACCGGGGAGCTGTTTTTT. This gives the protein CASRQGAGNTGELFF. The chain recombines TRBV14 with TRBJ2-2; the match to TRBD1 covers 9 bases. V lost 6 bases and J lost 1; bases outside the gene matches: 3. The CDR3 runs 15 residues. Per the germline V gene, CDR1 is SGHDN and CDR2 is FVKESK.

This chain links TRBV6-2 or TRBV6-3 with TRBJ1-1; D call uncertain. Germline V gene sequence: CDR1 MNHEY, CDR2 SVGEGT. Trimming left V 2 bases short and J 1 base short, with 14 bases between. The CDR3 runs 16 residues. CDR3 sequence (DNA): TGTGCCAGCAGTTACGCCCCTGCACTGTCGAACACTGAAGCTTTCTTT. Translated, it gives CASSYAPALSNTEAFF.

In its sample, this clone was seen a few times. The same CDR3 also results from other DNA sequences found in this sample. The chain combines TRBV27 with TRBJ1-5; no clear D. V was trimmed by 3 bases and J by 4 bases, leaving 10 bases between them. The CDR3 length is 14 residues. The germline gives CDR1 MNHEY, CDR2 SMNVEV (reference sequence). The CDR3 bases are TGTGCCAGCAGTTTTCAAGGGCCGAATCAGCCCCAGCATTTT. This codes for CASSFQGPNQPQHF.

V gene TRBV10-3 combines with J gene TRBJ1-5, with D perhaps matching TRBD1 (6 bases). In germline, CDR1 is ENHRY, CDR2 SYGVKD. Trimming removed 4 bases from V and 4 bases from J, with 11 bases in between. The CDR3 is made up of 14 amino acids. The CDR3 region has the DNA TGTGCCATCAGTGTAGACAGGACAAATCAGCCCCAGCATTTT. The encoded protein is CAISVDRTNQPQHF.

The chain uses TRBV4-1 and TRBJ1-6, with TRBD1 as a possible D gene (6 bases). This CDR3 has 14 residues. Trimming took 1 base from V and 9 from J, leaving 10 bases between them. From germline, CDR1 is MGHRA and CDR2 YSYEKL. The chain's CDR3 is CASSQGQGFSPLHF. CDR3 sequence (DNA): TGCGCCAGCAGCCAAGGTCAGGGGTTTTCACCCCTCCACTTT.

The genes are TRBV21-1 and TRBJ2-1; the D call in the table, TRBD2, was not verified against the DNA. TRBV21-1 is a known pseudogene. The CDR3 runs to 15 residues. CDR3 coding DNA: TGTGCCAGCAGCGCGGTCCCGCGATGCTACAATGAGCAGTTCTTC. This codes for CASSAVPRCYNEQFF.

The chain combines TRBV7-3 with TRBJ2-3; 7 bases map to TRBD1. Germline CDR1 is SGHTA and CDR2 is FQGTGA. Trimming removed 3 bases from V and 3 bases from J; junction bases left unmatched: 6. This CDR3 has 15 amino acids. In DNA, the CDR3 is TGTGCCAGCAGCTTGGGGTTGGGACAGACAGATACGCAGTATTTT. Translating it yields CASSLGLGQTDTQYF.

This chain joins TRBV6-8 and TRBJ2-1; 7 positions agree with TRBD1. Trimming took 6 bases from V and 7 from J; bases not matched to a gene: 18. The CDR3 is 17 residues long. The V gene's germline CDR1 is MNHGY and CDR2 SAAAGT. Here the CDR3 reads CASRRDSGSKVNNEQFF. CDR3 nucleotide sequence: TGTGCCAGCAGACGGGACAGCGGCTCAAAGGTAAATAATGAGCAGTTCTTC.

Regarding this clone: This CDR3 is also generated by other DNA sequences in the sample. V is TRBV19 and J is TRBJ1-5; D uncertain. The V end was cut by 7 bases, the J end by 1 base, with 5 bases between. The germline CDR1 and CDR2 sequences are LNHDA and SQIVND (reference sequence). The CDR3 runs to 12 residues. CDR3: CASTDSNQPQHF. The CDR3 DNA follows: TGTGCCAGTACGGACAGCAATCAGCCCCAGCATTTT.

This clone occurred a few times. The sample contains more than one DNA sequence encoding this CDR3. The V and J genes are TRBV18 and TRBJ1-6, with TRBD1 matching over 8 bases. Germline CDR1 is KGHSH and CDR2 is LQKENI. Trimming at V came to 3 bases and at J to 7 bases, leaving 2 bases not matched to a gene. This CDR3 is built from 14 residues. The CDR3 loop is CASSPGTGNSPLHF. In nucleotides, the CDR3 is TGTGCCAGCTCACCGGGGACAGGCAATTCACCCCTCCACTTT.

V and J are TRBV7-9 and TRBJ2-7; either TRBD1 or TRBD2 may supply D (5 bases each). The CDR3 runs 13 residues. Germline V lookup: CDR1 SEHNR, CDR2 FQNEAQ (reference sequence). V was pared by 5 bases and J by 6 bases, with 14 bases between. The CDR3 reads CASSPGTQLEQYF. In DNA form, the CDR3 reads TGTGCCAGCAGCCCCGGGACCCAACTCGAGCAGTACTTC.

A single count supports this clone. The chain recombines TRBV7-8 with TRBJ1-5; tentatively, D is TRBD1 (5 bases). CDR3 length: 16 amino acids. Looked up from germline, CDR1 is SGHVS and CDR2 is FQNEAQ. Trimming stripped 5 bases from V and 4 bases from J, with 18 bases between. The CDR3: CASSRGGGITNQPQHF. The CDR3 DNA is TGTGCCAGCAGCCGAGGTGGGGGGATTACAAATCAGCCCCAGCATTTT.

This clone was observed a handful of times. The chain couples TRBV2 to TRBJ1-1; D not resolved. Germline loops: CDR1 SNHLY, CDR2 FYNNEI. The V end was cut by 2 bases, the J end by 6 bases, with 4 bases between. The length of the CDR3 is 11 residues. Written as DNA, the CDR3 is TGTGCCAGCAGTGAAACGGCTGAAGCTTTCTTT. Protein sequence: CASSETAEAFF.

The rearrangement joins TRBV5-5 to TRBJ1-2; D call uncertain. The V end lost 0 bases, the J end lost 2 bases, and 11 bases lay between the germline ends. CDR3 length: 15 residues. Germline V lookup: CDR1 SGHKS, CDR2 YYEKEE (reference sequence). CDR3 DNA sequence: TGTGCCAGCAGCTTGGTCCCTGACACGAACTATGGCTACACCTTC. It encodes CASSLVPDTNYGYTF.

V gene TRBV10-3 combines with J gene TRBJ2-5; 7 bases are shared with TRBD1. Germline CDR1 is ENHRY and CDR2 is SYGVKD. The CDR3 extends over 13 amino acids. V shed 10 bases and J 5 bases; nucleotides not matched to a gene: 10. The DNA for the CDR3 is TGTGCCACCGCCGACAGGGAACGCGAGACCCAGTACTTC. It translates to CATADRERETQYF.